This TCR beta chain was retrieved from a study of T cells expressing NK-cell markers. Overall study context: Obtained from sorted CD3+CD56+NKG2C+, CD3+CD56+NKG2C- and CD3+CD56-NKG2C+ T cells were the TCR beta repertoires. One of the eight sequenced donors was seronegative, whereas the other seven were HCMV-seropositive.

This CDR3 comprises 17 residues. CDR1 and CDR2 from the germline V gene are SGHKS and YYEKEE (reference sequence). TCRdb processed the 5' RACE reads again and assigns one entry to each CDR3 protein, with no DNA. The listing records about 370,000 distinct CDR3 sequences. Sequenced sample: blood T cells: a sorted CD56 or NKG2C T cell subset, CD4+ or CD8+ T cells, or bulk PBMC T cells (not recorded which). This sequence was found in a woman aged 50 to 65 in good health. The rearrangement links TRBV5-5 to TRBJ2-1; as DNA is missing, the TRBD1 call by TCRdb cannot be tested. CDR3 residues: CASSFTGGSRVGNEQFF.